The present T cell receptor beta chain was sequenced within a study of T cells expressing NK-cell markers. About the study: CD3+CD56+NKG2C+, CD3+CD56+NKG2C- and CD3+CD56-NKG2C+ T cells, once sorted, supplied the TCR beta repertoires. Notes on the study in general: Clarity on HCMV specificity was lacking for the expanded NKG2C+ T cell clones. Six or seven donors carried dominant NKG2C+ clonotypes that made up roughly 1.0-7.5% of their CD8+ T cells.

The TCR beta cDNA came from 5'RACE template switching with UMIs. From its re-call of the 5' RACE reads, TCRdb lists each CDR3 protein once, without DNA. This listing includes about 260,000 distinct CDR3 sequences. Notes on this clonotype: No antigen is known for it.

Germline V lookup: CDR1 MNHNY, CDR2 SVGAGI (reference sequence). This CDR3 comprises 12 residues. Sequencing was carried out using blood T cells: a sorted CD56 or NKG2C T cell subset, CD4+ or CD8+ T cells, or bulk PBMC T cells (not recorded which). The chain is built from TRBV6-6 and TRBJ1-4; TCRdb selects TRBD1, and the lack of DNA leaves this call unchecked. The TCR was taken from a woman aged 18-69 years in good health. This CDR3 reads CASSPGHEKLFF.